What follows are 6 T cell receptor beta chains derived from one specimen sequenced in a study of early T cells in non-severe SARS-CoV-2 infection. TCRdb independently ran MiXCR on the 5' RACE reads; one entry per CDR3 protein. The data show about 44,000 distinct CDR3 sequences, less than 30% seen once. The sample here was whole blood, taken at baseline. The receptors shown here come from an adult who was a healthcare worker with PCR-confirmed SARS-CoV-2 infection or an uninfected control (not recorded which).

This clonotype has a handful of counts. The chain couples TRBV6-6 to TRBJ1-2; tentative D call: TRBD1 (5 bases). This CDR3 contains 14 residues. Germline CDR1 MNHNY, CDR2 SVGAGI (reference sequence). The germline V and J ends were trimmed by 6 bases and 4 bases, with 15 bases remaining between them. The CDR3 DNA sequence: TGTGCCAGCAGCCATCGGGACCAACTCTATGGCTACACCTTC. Translating it yields CASSHRDQLYGYTF.

The gene calls are TRBV11-2 and TRBJ2-3, with 7 bases identical to TRBD1. J was trimmed by 1 base and V by 3 bases; bases with no gene match: 7. The germline gives CDR1 SGHAT, CDR2 FQNNGV. CDR3 length equals 16 residues. The CDR3 coding sequence is TGTGCCAGCAGCTTGACAGGGACCCTTGGCACAGATACGCAGTATTTT. The encoded protein is CASSLTGTLGTDTQYF.

This chain links TRBV19 with TRBJ2-2, with 11 nucleotides matching TRBD2. The length of the CDR3 is 15 residues. Germline V gene data show CDR1 as LNHDA and CDR2 as SQIVND (reference sequence). Losses at the gene ends were 5 bases for V and 7 bases for J; bases not matched to a gene: 6. The CDR3 loop reads CASSAWTSGHGELFF. As DNA, the CDR3 is TGTGCCAGTAGTGCCTGGACTAGCGGGCACGGGGAGCTGTTTTTT.

The chain uses TRBV5-4 and TRBJ2-1; 7 nucleotides line up with TRBD2. CDR3 length equals 15 residues. With V trimmed by 4 bases and J by 5 bases, 9 bases remained unmatched. Looked up from germline, CDR1 is SGHNT and CDR2 is YYREEE (reference sequence). CDR3 in DNA: TGTGCCAGCAGCATAAGCGGGGCTGAGGACAATGAGCAGTTCTTC. Protein: CASSISGAEDNEQFF.

The gene calls are TRBV6-6 and TRBJ2-1; D remains unclear. Trimming removed 6 bases at V and 0 bases at J, with 6 bases between. Looked up from germline, CDR1 is MNHNY and CDR2 is SVGAGI (reference sequence). The CDR3 has 13 amino acids. The CDR3 coding sequence is TGTGCCAGCAGACAGAGCTCCTACAATGAGCAGTTCTTC. This gives the protein CASRQSSYNEQFF.

This clonotype was detected a few times. This chain links TRBV18 with TRBJ1-2; D may be TRBD1 (5 bases). The CDR3 totals 13 residues. Trimming pared 5 bases from V and 8 bases from J, leaving 15 bases between. Germline values: CDR1 KGHSH, CDR2 LQKENI. Here the CDR3 reads CASSSTGTSGYTF. In DNA, the CDR3 is TGTGCCAGCTCAAGCACAGGCACCAGCGGCTACACCTTC.